These 21 T cell receptor beta chains were all obtained from the same sample, sequenced in a study of STAT5B mutations in CD4+ large granular lymphocyte leukemia. Data came from immunoSEQ multiplex PCR; TCRdb stores just in-frame clones and leaves some out. Of 32,000 or so clones listed, around four fifths are singletons. The sample consisted of CD4+ T cells from blood buffy coats. These receptor sequences come from a human donor in good health.

The rearrangement uses TRBV19 and TRBJ1-2; possibly TRBD1 for D (5 bases). This CDR3 comprises 17 residues. Germline loops: CDR1 LNHDA, CDR2 SQIVND (reference sequence). Trimming left V 7 bases short and J 8 bases short, with 29 bases between. The CDR3, as DNA: TGTGCCAGTAAATTAGTAGGCACAGGACTCGAAGGGGAGGGCTACACCTTC. Protein sequence: CASKLVGTGLEGEGYTF. Using reference TRBV19 and TRBJ1-2 for the parts outside the CDR3, the full variable domain is DGGITQSPKYLFRKEGQNVTLSCEQNLNHDAMYWYRQDPGQGLRLIYYSQIVNDFQKGDIAEGYSVSREKKESFPLTVTSAQKNPTAFYLCASKLVGTGLEGEGYTFGSGTRLTVV.

The chain's CDR3 is CASSPNGVPQETQYF. For the CDR3, the DNA is TGCGCCAGCAGCCCTAACGGGGTCCCCCAGGAGACCCAGTACTTC. V usage is TRBV5-1 and J usage is TRBJ2-5; D may be TRBD2 (5 bases). The CDR3 sequence is 15 residues long. Germline CDR1 reads SGHRS; CDR2 reads YFSETQ. The germline V and J ends were trimmed by 4 bases and 5 bases, with 18 bases remaining between them.

This chain connects TRBV6-1 to TRBJ1-6, with D unresolved. V lost 1 base and J 7 bases, leaving 5 bases between the germline ends. CDR3 length equals 13 residues. CDR1 is MNHNS and CDR2 is SASEGT in the germline V gene. CDR3 DNA: TGTGCCAGCAGTGAAGGGAGGAATTCACCCCTCCACTTT. It yields the protein CASSEGRNSPLHF.

As concerns this clone: The junction and the germline gene differ at one end; a read error may be behind it. The rearrangement uses TRBV2 and TRBJ2-3; TRBD1 aligns across 7 bases. The V gene's germline CDR1 is SNHLY and CDR2 FYNNEI. The CDR3 spans 8 residues. The CDR3 DNA reads TGTGCGGTAAGGGGACAGTCTTTT. Translated, it gives CAVRGQSF.

The rearrangement joins TRBV5-6 to TRBJ1-2; 8 bases line up with TRBD1. This CDR3 comprises 15 residues. V shed 1 base, J shed 2 bases, and the junction held 4 bases outside the gene matches. CDR1 and CDR2 (germline): SGHDT, YYEEEE. The DNA for the CDR3 is TGTGCCAGCAGCTTGATACAGGGGGGGAACTATGGCTACACCTTC. Translating it yields CASSLIQGGNYGYTF. The full variable domain, its missing parts supplied by reference TRBV5-6 and TRBJ1-2, is DAGVTQSPTHLIKTRGQQVTLRCSPKSGHDTVSWYQQALGQGPQFIFQYYEEEERQRGNFPDRFSGHQFPNYSSELNVNALLLGDSALYLCASSLIQGGNYGYTFGSGTRLTVV.

Of note for this clone: The germline gene is not matched at one end of the junction; a read error may be the cause. The chain links TRBV11-1 to TRBJ1-2, with D maybe TRBD1 (5 bases). This CDR3 is built from 13 residues. CDR1 is SGHAT, CDR2 FQDESV, per germline (reference sequence). The CDR3 region has the DNA TGTGCCAGCAGCTTAGCCGACCGGGACCGCGCAATCTTC. It is translated as CASSLADRDRAIF.

The gene calls are TRBV11-2 and TRBJ2-3; D unresolved. V was cut by 5 bases and J by 6 bases, with 12 bases left in between. The CDR3 covers 13 residues. CDR1 is SGHAT and CDR2 is FQNNGV in the germline V gene. CDR3 loop: CASSPTLIDTQYF. In DNA form, the CDR3 reads TGTGCCAGCAGCCCTACACTGATTGATACGCAGTATTTT.

The chain has TRBV6-1 and TRBJ2-7; D may be TRBD1 (6 bases). Germline CDR1 reads MNHNS; CDR2 reads SASEGT. V lost 4 bases and J lost 3, with 7 bases in between. The CDR3 covers 12 residues. The CDR3 nucleotides read TGTGCCAGCAGTGTACAGGGCTACGAGCAGTACGTC. This encodes CASSVQGYEQYV.

This clone was observed a handful of times. The J gene is TRBJ1-1, the V gene TRBV10-3; D remains unclear. Deletions cut 10 bases from V and 1 base from J, with 10 bases between. This CDR3 spans 12 amino acids. The V gene's germline CDR1 is ENHRY and CDR2 SYGVKD. The CDR3 DNA is TGTGCCACCGGGCCTTCGAACACTGAAGCTTTCTTT. Its translation: CATGPSNTEAFF.

The chain is built from TRBV19 and TRBJ1-1, with 8 bases identical to TRBD1. This CDR3 is 14 amino acids long. In germline, CDR1 is LNHDA, CDR2 SQIVND (reference sequence). V dropped 4 bases and J dropped 5; count of bases not matched to a gene: 6. The CDR3 DNA follows: TGTGCCAGTAGTACGACAGGGGAAGGGACTGAAGCTTTCTTT. Its translation is CASSTTGEGTEAFF.

This chain links TRBV7-9 with TRBJ2-3; D ambiguous. The CDR3 spans 13 residues. Germline lookup yields CDR1 SEHNR and CDR2 FQNEAQ (reference sequence). V was clipped by 5 bases and J by 3 bases, with 9 bases between them. This CDR3 reads CASSPHGTDTQYF. The CDR3 nucleotides are TGTGCCAGCAGCCCCCATGGTACAGATACGCAGTATTTT.

The chain recombines TRBV7-2 with TRBJ2-5; D is unclear. The CDR3 is 14 residues long. Germline CDR1 and CDR2: SGHTA and FQGNSA. With 3 bases removed from V and 2 bases from J, the gap between germline ends came to 10 bases. The CDR3 sequence: CASSLVSSQETQYF. CDR3 nucleotide sequence: TGTGCCAGCAGCTTGGTCAGTTCACAAGAGACCCAGTACTTC.

The chain is built from TRBV4-2 and TRBJ2-3; possibly TRBD1 or TRBD2 for D (5 bases each). The CDR3 runs to 15 residues. Germline V gene sequence: CDR1 LGHNA, CDR2 YNFKEQ. The germline V and J ends were trimmed by 0 bases and 6 bases, with 13 bases remaining between them. The CDR3 here is CASSQDLRGEDTQYF. In DNA form, the CDR3 reads TGTGCCAGCAGCCAAGATTTACGAGGGGAGGATACGCAGTATTTT.

The chain is built from TRBV13 and TRBJ1-2; 9 bases are shared with TRBD1. Per germline, CDR1 PRHDT and CDR2 FYEKMQ (reference sequence). Losses at the gene ends were 5 bases for V and 4 bases for J; bases not matched to a gene: 14. The CDR3 length is 17 residues. The CDR3 is CASSHRQGEALSYGYTF. CDR3 DNA sequence: TGTGCCAGCAGCCACCGACAGGGGGAGGCGTTAAGCTATGGCTACACCTTC.

The rearrangement links TRBV5-1 to TRBJ1-1; D remains ambiguous. The V end was cut by 0 bases, the J end by 0 bases, with 12 bases between. The germline gives CDR1 SGHRS, CDR2 YFSETQ. The CDR3 length is 16 residues. Here the CDR3 DNA reads TGCGCCAGCAGCTTGGGACCAGGAGCGCTGAACACTGAAGCTTTCTTT. Translation: CASSLGPGALNTEAFF.

This chain uses TRBV7-2 with TRBJ2-7; 8 nucleotides line up with TRBD1. Germline V gives CDR1 SGHTA, CDR2 FQGNSA. This CDR3 is 13 amino acids long. The junction had 2 bases not matched to a gene; V was cut back by 1 base and J by 6 bases. The CDR3 DNA reads TGTGCCAGCAGCTTAGGACAGGGGCGCGAGCAGTACTTC. Translated, it gives CASSLGQGREQYF.

This sequence joins TRBV28 and TRBJ2-7, with 12 bases aligning to TRBD2. The ends lost 1 base at V and 4 bases at J; junction bases unmatched: 5. The CDR3 spans 16 residues. Germline values: CDR1 MDHEN, CDR2 SYDVKM. CDR3 DNA sequence: TGTGCCAGCAGTTTATCCCTAGCGGGGGGGAGATACGAGCAGTACGTC. This translates into CASSLSLAGGRYEQYV.

The chain is built from TRBV18 and TRBJ2-3; 8 bases agree with TRBD2. The CDR3 consists of 21 residues. J gave up 0 bases and V 1 base, and 18 bases lay outside the gene matches. Germline V CDR1 and CDR2: KGHSH, LQKENI. CDR3 residues: CASSPRQRAGGPPTSTDTQYF. DNA for the CDR3: TGTGCCAGCTCACCACGGCAACGGGCGGGGGGCCCACCCACGAGCACAGATACGCAGTATTTT.

The rearrangement links TRBV4-1 to TRBJ1-6; the match to TRBD1 covers 11 bases. Germline loops: CDR1 MGHRA, CDR2 YSYEKL. The CDR3 is 15 residues long. Trimming at V came to 0 bases and at J to 11 bases, leaving 3 bases not matched to a gene. The CDR3 nucleotides are TGCGCCAGCAGCCAAGAGGGACAGGGGGGTCCACCCCTCCACTTT. Residues: CASSQEGQGGPPLHF.

This chain joins TRBV4-3 and TRBJ2-2, with D uncertain. V dropped 0 bases and J dropped 5 bases, with 16 bases sitting between them. The CDR3 loop spans 17 amino acids. CDR1 and CDR2 from the germline V gene are LGHNA and YSLEER. For the CDR3, the DNA is TGCGCCAGCAGCCAAGAACTCAGGCCAGGAAGAACCGGGGAGCTGTTTTTT. This gives the protein CASSQELRPGRTGELFF.

The chain joins TRBV6-6 to TRBJ2-7, with D uncertain. The CDR3 has 12 residues. V lost 5 bases, J lost 4 bases, and 9 bases lay in between. From germline, CDR1 is MNHNY and CDR2 SVGAGI (reference sequence). In DNA, the CDR3 is TGTGCCAGCAGTCCCGTATCGTACGAGCAGTACTTC. Amino acid sequence: CASSPVSYEQYF.